This TCR beta chain appears in the sequencing data of a study of Ad26.COV2.S vaccination and SARS-CoV-2 variants. As for the study in general: Participant was drawn from the COV1001 Ad26.COV2.S trial arm. Study conclusions and caveats: Responses of spike-specific T cells (both CD8+ and CD4+) reportedly showed substantial breadth after vaccination.

Indicated treatment: roughly 19 received Ad26.COV2.S at low or high dose, single or two shots; 5 received placebo; per-sample allocation not given. After the first vaccine or placebo injection, samples were drawn on day 63. As regards this clone: Its antigen is undetermined.

The repertoire was sequenced with immunoSEQ multiplex PCR; TCRdb's copy has only in-frame clones and lacks some. The sample carries around 340,000 clones, 70% to 90% recorded once. Germline CDR1 LGHNA, CDR2 YNFKEQ. The junction had 5 bases not matched to a gene; V was cut back by 4 bases and J by 1 base. The length of the CDR3 is 15 residues. The clonotype comes from a person aged 18-65 years who received the Ad26.COV2.S COVID-19 vaccine or a placebo. The rearrangement links TRBV4-2 to TRBJ2-7; TRBD1 matches 9 bases. The sequencing used peripheral blood, collected in a trial of Ad26.COV2.S vaccine versus placebo. Written as DNA, the CDR3 is TGTGCCAGCAGCCCCGGACAGGGGAGGTCCTACGAGCAGTACTTC. It codes for CASSPGQGRSYEQYF.